Listed here is a single T cell receptor (beta chain). Its antigen is still unknown. Profiled with immunoSEQ multiplex PCR; TCRdb holds only in-frame clones, not every one. The sample shows 100,000 to 150,000 clones, about nine tenths of them seen only once. CDR3 length: 17 residues. J lost 4 bases, V lost 7 bases, and 19 bases had no gene match. In germline, CDR1 is SQVTM, CDR2 ANQGSEA. This entry belongs to a study of T cell responses to AZD1222 COVID-19 vaccine. Across the whole study: Second doses that came at about 4 or about 12 weeks were put together.

Study observations and caveats: There were mostly white British donors and more females than males, and clonal diversity was possibly underestimated.

The source is an adult in good health. Specimen: peripheral blood, collected on day 0 of AZD1222 vaccination. The rearrangement joins TRBV29-1 to TRBJ1-1; 9 nucleotides align to TRBD1. The CDR3 region is CSGRDRVEALWGTEAFF. CDR3 sequence (DNA): TGCAGCGGGAGGGACAGGGTAGAGGCCCTTTGGGGCACTGAAGCTTTCTTT.